The 26 T cell receptor beta chains presented below share a single source sample, sequenced in a study of blood T cell repertoires in COVID-19. The table came from immunoSEQ multiplex PCR; TCRdb's copy has only in-frame clones and leaves some out. The sample carries about 75,000 clones, around 90% recorded once. Input material: peripheral blood. All receptors come from a human donor in a cohort sampled during active COVID-19.

This sequence joins TRBV2 and TRBJ2-3; D is unclear. Germline assignment: CDR1 SNHLY and CDR2 FYNNEI. Trimming shortened V by 1 base and J by 0 bases, and 5 bases separated the two germline ends. The CDR3 covers 14 residues. The CDR3 DNA sequence: TGTGCCAGCAGTGAAGACATTAGCACAGATACGCAGTATTTT. Translation gives CASSEDISTDTQYF.

This clone was seen a single time. The rearrangement uses TRBV19 and TRBJ2-5, with unresolved D. This CDR3 region has 13 residues. The germline V and J ends were trimmed by 8 bases and 1 base, with 11 bases remaining between them. Germline V gives CDR1 LNHDA, CDR2 SQIVND (reference sequence). The CDR3 bases are TGTGCCAGTGCCCTTGAGTTCCAAGAGACCCAGTACTTC. As protein: CASALEFQETQYF.

The chain links TRBV6-5 to TRBJ1-4; D is perhaps TRBD1 (6 bases). CDR3 length: 13 residues. Germline CDR1 reads MNHEY; CDR2 reads SVGAGI. V lost 5 bases and J 4 bases, leaving 8 bases between the germline ends. In nucleotides, the CDR3 is TGTGCCAGCAGTAGGACAGTTAATGAAAAACTGTTTTTT. This gives the protein CASSRTVNEKLFF.

CDR3 coding DNA: TGTGCCAGCAGTTACTCGAACAGGGGCCTAGGTGGATTCTCCTACGAGCAGTACTTC. Its translation: CASSYSNRGLGGFSYEQYF. The V call is TRBV6-2 or TRBV6-3, the J call TRBJ2-7; TRBD1 aligns across 7 bases. Trimming removed 0 bases from V and 0 bases from J; junction bases left unmatched: 14. CDR3 length: 19 amino acids. The germline gives CDR1 MNHEY, CDR2 SVGEGT.

CDR3 DNA: TGCAGCGTGACAGGGGCTTGGGCCAAAAACATTCAGTACTTC. Translation: CSVTGAWAKNIQYF. V is TRBV29-1 and J is TRBJ2-4; TRBD1 agrees at 8 bases. The trim removed 6 bases at V and 1 base at J, leaving 5 bases unmatched. CDR1 SQVTM and CDR2 ANQGSEA come from the germline V gene. The CDR3 extends over 14 amino acids.

This clone was detected only a few times. The chain links TRBV7-9 to TRBJ2-2; D possibly corresponds to TRBD1 (6 bases). V was shortened by 2 bases and J by 5 bases, with 12 bases between the two germline ends. Germline V CDR1 and CDR2: SEHNR, FQNEAQ (reference sequence). There are 15 residues in the CDR3. The chain's CDR3 is CASSLRPGETGELFF. CDR3 DNA: TGTGCCAGCAGCTTAAGGCCAGGGGAAACCGGGGAGCTGTTTTTT.

The chain employs TRBV28 and TRBJ1-2; TRBD1 agrees at 9 bases. After removal of 7 bases from V and 8 bases from J, the junction contained 20 bases not matched to a gene. The germline CDR1 and CDR2 sequences are MDHEN and SYDVKM. The length of the CDR3 is 17 residues. CDR3 amino acids: CASTSGGTGKDLRGYTF. The CDR3 coding sequence is TGTGCCAGCACTTCAGGCGGGACAGGGAAGGACCTGCGGGGCTACACCTTC.

V and J are TRBV14 and TRBJ2-7, with 7 bases that match TRBD2. Germline loops: CDR1 SGHDN, CDR2 FVKESK. J was trimmed by 7 bases and V by 6 bases; bases with no gene match: 15. The length of the CDR3 is 15 residues. CDR3 sequence: CASSRRLASLGEQYF. CDR3 bases: TGTGCCAGCAGTCGGAGACTAGCATCCTTGGGGGAGCAGTACTTC.

This clone was detected once. V and J are TRBV30 and TRBJ2-1, with 9 bases identical to TRBD2. Germline trimming cut 3 bases from V and 0 bases from J; bases unmatched to any gene: 6. Per the germline V gene, CDR1 is GTSNPN and CDR2 is SVGIG (reference sequence). This CDR3 comprises 16 residues. This CDR3 reads CAWRGLAGSSYNEQFF. In DNA, the CDR3 is TGTGCCTGGAGGGGTCTAGCGGGGAGCTCCTACAATGAGCAGTTCTTC.

V and J are TRBV4-1 and TRBJ2-3, with 10 bases lining up with TRBD1. The CDR3 length is 16 residues. Germline lookup yields CDR1 MGHRA and CDR2 YSYEKL. Unmatched junction bases numbered 6, after V lost 4 bases and J lost 2 bases. This CDR3 is CASSPTGTGATDTQYF. For the CDR3, the DNA is TGCGCCAGCAGCCCTACAGGGACAGGGGCCACAGATACGCAGTATTTT.

DNA for the CDR3: TGTGCCAGCAGTTACTCACGGGGGTCTGGAAACACCATATATTTT. This sequence encodes CASSYSRGSGNTIYF. V usage is TRBV6-5 and J usage is TRBJ1-3, with TRBD1 as a possible D gene (5 bases). V was cut by 0 bases and J by 1 base, with 7 bases left in between. This CDR3 has 15 residues. CDR1 MNHEY and CDR2 SVGAGI come from the germline V gene.

This sequence joins TRBV5-8 and TRBJ2-1; possible D gene TRBD2, 6 bases. Germline CDR1 and CDR2: SGHTS and YDEGEE. The CDR3 has 14 amino acids. The germline V and J ends were trimmed by 1 base and 6 bases, with 11 bases remaining between them. CDR3 residues: CASSLYGSTNEQFF. DNA for the CDR3: TGTGCCAGCAGCTTGTACGGGAGTACCAATGAGCAGTTCTTC.

The chain employs TRBV6-2 or TRBV6-3 and TRBJ2-5, with D perhaps matching TRBD1 (6 bases). V was pared by 5 bases and J by 2 bases, with 6 bases between. This CDR3 contains 12 residues. Germline assignment: CDR1 MNHEY and CDR2 SVGEGT. CDR3 loop: CASSTGQETQYF. CDR3 in DNA: TGTGCCAGCAGTACAGGGCAAGAGACCCAGTACTTC.

V and J are TRBV28 and TRBJ2-7, with 10 nucleotides matching TRBD2. This CDR3 contains 19 residues. V trimming: 3 bases; J trimming: 3 bases; junction bases outside the gene matches: 17. The V gene's germline CDR1 is MDHEN and CDR2 SYDVKM. The CDR3 bases are TGTGCCAGCAGTTTTCAGACAGGACCGACTAGCGGGCGAAACTACGAGCAGTACTTC. It specifies CASSFQTGPTSGRNYEQYF. Supplemented by reference TRBV28 and TRBJ2-7, the full variable domain reads DVKVTQSSRYLVKRTGEKVFLECVQDMDHENMFWYRQDPGLGLRLIYFSYDVKMKEKGDIPEGYSVSREKKERFSLILESASTNQTSMYLCASSFQTGPTSGRNYEQYFGPGTRLTVT.

V usage is TRBV3-1 (or the pseudogene TRBV3-2) and J usage is TRBJ2-7; TRBD1 matches 7 bases. The CDR3 contains 16 residues. V lost 0 bases, J lost 2 bases, and 7 bases stayed unmatched. Germline loops: CDR1 LGHDT, CDR2 YNNKEL (reference sequence). The CDR3 bases are TGTGCCAGCAGCCAAGAACTCCCGGGACAGACCTACGAGCAGTACTTC. Translated, it gives CASSQELPGQTYEQYF.

The chain joins TRBV5-5 to TRBJ2-3; possible D gene TRBD1, 6 bases. CDR3 length equals 15 residues. The germline V gene encodes CDR1 SGHKS and CDR2 YYEKEE (reference sequence). The ends were cut back, 0 bases at V and 1 base at J, with 9 bases in the middle. The DNA for the CDR3 is TGTGCCAGCAGCTTGGCCGGGACACGCACAGATACGCAGTATTTT. Its translation is CASSLAGTRTDTQYF.

In regard to this clone: Other DNA sequences of this sample code for an identical CDR3. The rearrangement uses TRBV11-2 and TRBJ2-7; 7 nucleotides match TRBD2. J lost 4 bases, V lost 5 bases, and 11 bases had no gene match. There are 15 residues in the CDR3. From germline, CDR1 is SGHAT and CDR2 FQNNGV. The CDR3 DNA is TGTGCCAGCAGCCCTTTAGCGGGCGACGCTTACGAGCAGTACTTC. Amino acids: CASSPLAGDAYEQYF.

The chain recombines TRBV19 with TRBJ2-1, with 14 nucleotides matching TRBD2. CDR1 is LNHDA and CDR2 is SQIVND in the germline V gene (reference sequence). Trimming took 8 bases from V and 9 from J; bases not matched to a gene: 6. This CDR3 is 14 amino acids long. The CDR3 spells CASGTSGGVGEQFF. In nucleotides, the CDR3 is TGTGCCAGTGGGACTAGCGGGGGCGTTGGTGAGCAGTTCTTC.

This chain links TRBV15 with TRBJ1-5, with D possibly matching TRBD1 (5 bases). Trimming removed 2 bases at V and 0 bases at J, with 11 bases between. This CDR3 has 16 amino acids. Germline V lookup: CDR1 LNHNV, CDR2 YYDKDF (reference sequence). The CDR3 DNA follows: TGTGCCACCAGCAGACAAACAGGTTATAGCAATCAGCCCCAGCATTTT. It yields the protein CATSRQTGYSNQPQHF.

The chain combines TRBV19 with TRBJ1-5; 11 bases are a match to TRBD1. The germline V gene has CDR1 LNHDA and CDR2 SQIVND (reference sequence). J lost 4 bases, V lost 5 bases, and 7 bases had no gene match. The CDR3 contains 16 residues. CDR3 residues: CASSRPGTGGNQPQHF. CDR3 DNA sequence: TGTGCCAGTAGTCGACCCGGGACAGGGGGTAATCAGCCCCAGCATTTT.

The CDR3 coding sequence is TGCGCCAGCAGCCAAGATCGACTAGCGGGGGGTGTCTACGAGCAGTACTTC. It codes for CASSQDRLAGGVYEQYF. The J gene is TRBJ2-7, the V gene TRBV4-1; 13 bases match TRBD2. The length of the CDR3 is 17 residues. The germline CDR1 and CDR2 sequences are MGHRA and YSYEKL. V gave up 0 bases and J gave up 3 bases; unmatched junction bases: 5.

The chain recombines TRBV6-5 with TRBJ2-1, with TRBD2 identical over 10 bases. After removal of 5 bases from V and 4 bases from J, the junction contained 5 bases not matched to a gene. The germline V gene has CDR1 MNHEY and CDR2 SVGAGI. CDR3 length: 15 amino acids. The CDR3 is CASSPSSGSYNEQFF. The CDR3 region has the DNA TGTGCCAGCAGTCCTTCTAGCGGGAGTTACAATGAGCAGTTCTTC.

The chain couples TRBV4-1 to TRBJ1-5; TRBD1 might be the D (5 bases). This CDR3 contains 15 residues. Trimming took 5 bases from V and 0 from J, leaving 11 bases between them. Germline V gene lookup returns CDR1 MGHRA and CDR2 YSYEKL. CDR3 DNA sequence: TGCGCCAGCAGCTGGGAGGGGAATAGCAATCAGCCCCAGCATTTT. This codes for CASSWEGNSNQPQHF.

The CDR3 bases are TGTGCCACCAGTGATTTTGCAGGGGTCGGGAACACCGGGGAGCTGTTTTTT. Protein product: CATSDFAGVGNTGELFF. The rearrangement joins TRBV24-1 to TRBJ2-2, with D maybe TRBD1 (6 bases). The CDR3 runs to 17 residues. The germline V and J ends were trimmed by 1 base and 1 base, with 12 bases remaining between them. Germline V lookup: CDR1 KGHDR, CDR2 SFDVKD.

The V gene is TRBV30, the J gene TRBJ2-7; 8 nucleotides line up with TRBD2. The CDR3 contains 14 residues. Germline lookup yields CDR1 GTSNPN and CDR2 SVGIG (reference sequence). The ends lost 5 bases at V and 3 bases at J; junction bases unmatched: 9. The CDR3 sequence is CAWGAGGWGYEQYF. CDR3 in DNA: TGTGCCTGGGGGGCGGGAGGATGGGGCTACGAGCAGTACTTC.

The chain employs TRBV2 and TRBJ2-2; D possibly corresponds to TRBD1 (5 bases). V lost 5 bases to trimming and J lost 1 base, with 11 bases between them. The CDR3 extends over 15 amino acids. The germline V gene encodes CDR1 SNHLY and CDR2 FYNNEI. The CDR3 here is CASSRGQGNTGELFF. CDR3 nucleotide sequence: TGTGCCAGCAGTAGGGGCCAGGGGAACACCGGGGAGCTGTTTTTT.